This T cell receptor (beta chain) appears in the sequencing data of a study of cytomegalovirus exposure and HLA in healthy donors (dated by TCRdb to between 2016 and 2019). With respect to the entire study: A later analysis indicated that the 130 or so validation repertoires were generated on the platform also employed for the 600 to 750 repertoires of the first cohort. To predict cytomegalovirus infection status, the study brought together high-throughput TCR immunosequencing, statistical association of individual TCRs with disease status, and machine learning. Besides the first cohort of approximately 670 subjects, a separate validation cohort made up of some 110 different subjects was used. The study was designed to test whether signatures of past pathogen exposure could be identified by cataloging public T cell receptors.

Separate from the roughly 700-subject first cohort, the validation cohort of roughly 130 subjects was the group to which the donors belonged. What the authors observed across the whole study: In both the original and validation cohorts, the classifier was reported to diagnose cytomegalovirus status with high specificity and sensitivity. Of the cluster scores, 90% to 95% were above 0 in a later analysis, which found that TCRs clustered in the first cohort also tended to co-occur in the 130 or so validation repertoires. Three of the identified cytomegalovirus-associated TCR beta chains were confirmed in vitro to be specific for cytomegalovirus antigens. A later analysis lacked HLA typing for the validation cohort, so it scored co-occurrence in that cohort across all 110 or so repertoires. While some public TCRs were present in many individuals, most TCR sequences turned up only very rarely across donors. The study gave a list of over 150 TCR beta chains associated with cytomegalovirus. It was suggested by the authors that the approach could potentially be generalized to other disease states and immunological phenotypes.

Library generation was performed with the immunoSEQ multiplex PCR assay. As for the original processing: A statistical classification framework was developed to diagnose cytomegalovirus status using the catalog of TCR beta chain sequences. TCRdb retrieved this table from immuneACCESS and kept in-frame rearrangements only. Not all clones are present; in checked studies, unresolved V genes account for under half, and no reason is known for the remainder. The V and J calls and clone size are taken from that table; D and trimming were inferred from the DNA. The sample data list 110,000 or so clones, and about 84% of these were observed just once. The ten largest clones take up around 5% of the sample. This clone was recorded only once. Its antigen target is currently unknown. Within one base of it there is no much larger clone, and no base qualities were kept. From the cysteine through the phenylalanine, the CDR3 covers 14 amino acids. Here the CDR3 DNA is all that survives: 42 bases in frame from base 1. V is shortened by 0 bases, J by 8 bases, and the region joining them spans 13 bases. CDR1 and CDR2 are drawn from the germline V gene: ENHRY, SYGVKD.

This TCR derives from a man younger than 35 in good health and CMV-seronegative. The chain couples TRBV10-3 to TRBJ1-2, and perhaps TRBD1 as D gene, on 6 matching bases. Sample: PBMCs. In nucleotide form, the sequence is TGTGCCATCAGTGAGTCGTGGGGGGGCGCAGGCTACACCTTC. Its protein is CAISESWGGAGYTF.